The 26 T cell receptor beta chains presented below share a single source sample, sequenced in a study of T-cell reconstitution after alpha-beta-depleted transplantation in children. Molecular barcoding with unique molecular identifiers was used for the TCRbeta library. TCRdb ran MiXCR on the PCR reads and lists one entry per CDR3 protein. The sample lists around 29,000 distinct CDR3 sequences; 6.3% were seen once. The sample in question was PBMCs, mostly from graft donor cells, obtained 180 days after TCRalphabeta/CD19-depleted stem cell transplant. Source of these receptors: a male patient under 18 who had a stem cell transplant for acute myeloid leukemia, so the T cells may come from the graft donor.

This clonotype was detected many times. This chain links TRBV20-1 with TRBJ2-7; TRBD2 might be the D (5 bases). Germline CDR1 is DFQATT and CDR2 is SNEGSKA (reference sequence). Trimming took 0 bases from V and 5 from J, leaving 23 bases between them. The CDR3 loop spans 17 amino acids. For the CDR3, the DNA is TGCAGTGCTAGAGATCGCCCACCGTTACATAAGGAGGACGAGCAGTACTTC. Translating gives CSARDRPPLHKEDEQYF.

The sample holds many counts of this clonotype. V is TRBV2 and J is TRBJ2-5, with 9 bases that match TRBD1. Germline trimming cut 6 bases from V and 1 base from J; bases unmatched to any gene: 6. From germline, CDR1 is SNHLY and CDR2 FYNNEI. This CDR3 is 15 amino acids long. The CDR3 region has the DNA TGTGCCAGCAGGGGACAGGGCCTATTCCAAGAGACCCAGTACTTC. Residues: CASRGQGLFQETQYF. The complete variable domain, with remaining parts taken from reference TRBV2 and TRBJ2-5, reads EPEVTQTPSHQVTQMGQEVILRCVPISNHLYFYWYRQILGQKVEFLVSFYNNEISEKSEIFDDQFSVERPDGSNFTLKIRSTKLEDSAMYFCASRGQGLFQETQYFGPGTRLLVL.

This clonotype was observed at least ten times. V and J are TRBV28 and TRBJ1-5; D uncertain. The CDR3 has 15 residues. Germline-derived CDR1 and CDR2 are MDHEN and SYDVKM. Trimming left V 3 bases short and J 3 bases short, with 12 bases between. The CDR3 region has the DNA TGTGCCAGCAGTTTGCCCCTTGAGCTCAATCAGCCCCAGCATTTT. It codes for CASSLPLELNQPQHF.

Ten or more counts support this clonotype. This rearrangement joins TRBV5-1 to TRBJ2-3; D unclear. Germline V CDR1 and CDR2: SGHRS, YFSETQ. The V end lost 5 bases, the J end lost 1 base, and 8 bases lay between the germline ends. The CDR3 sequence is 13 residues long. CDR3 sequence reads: CASSGPRTDTQYF. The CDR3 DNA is TGCGCCAGCAGTGGGCCCCGCACAGATACGCAGTATTTT.

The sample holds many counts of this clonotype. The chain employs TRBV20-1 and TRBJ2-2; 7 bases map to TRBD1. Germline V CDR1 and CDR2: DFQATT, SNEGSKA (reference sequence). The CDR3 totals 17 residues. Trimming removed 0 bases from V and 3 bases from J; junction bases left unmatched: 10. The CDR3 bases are TGCAGTGCTAGAGATGAGAGGGGGCCAGGGTACACCGGGGAGCTGTTTTTT. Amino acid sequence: CSARDERGPGYTGELFF.

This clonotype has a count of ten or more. CDR3 loop: CANEPSSGISGNEQFF. CDR3 nucleotides: TGTGCCAACGAACCCTCTAGCGGGATATCAGGCAATGAGCAGTTCTTC. The V gene is TRBV12-3 or TRBV12-4, the J gene TRBJ2-1; 9 bases agree with TRBD2. CDR3 length: 16 residues. V lost 10 bases and J lost 6; bases outside the gene matches: 16.

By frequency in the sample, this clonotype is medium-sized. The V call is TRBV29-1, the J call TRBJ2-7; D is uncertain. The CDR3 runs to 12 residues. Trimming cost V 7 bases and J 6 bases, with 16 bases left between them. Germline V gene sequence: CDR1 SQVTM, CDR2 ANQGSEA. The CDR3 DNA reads TGCAGCGCCTCGGACCTTCGGAGCGAGCAGTACTTC. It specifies CSASDLRSEQYF.

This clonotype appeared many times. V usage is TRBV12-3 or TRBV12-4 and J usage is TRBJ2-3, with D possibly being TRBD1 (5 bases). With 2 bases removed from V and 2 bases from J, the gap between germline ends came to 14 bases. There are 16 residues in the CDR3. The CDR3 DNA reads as TGTGCCAGCAGTTTAAGAGACAGCCCATCCACAGATACGCAGTATTTT. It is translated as CASSLRDSPSTDTQYF.

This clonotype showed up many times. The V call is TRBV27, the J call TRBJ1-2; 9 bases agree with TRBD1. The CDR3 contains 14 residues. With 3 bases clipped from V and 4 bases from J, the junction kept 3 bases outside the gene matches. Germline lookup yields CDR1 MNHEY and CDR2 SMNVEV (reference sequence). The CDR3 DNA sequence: TGTGCCAGCAGTTTTACAGGGGGCACCTATGGCTACACCTTC. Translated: CASSFTGGTYGYTF.

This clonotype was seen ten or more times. The CDR3 DNA reads TGCAGTGCTAGAGATGTTGGGCCGGGACTAGCGAACACAGATACGCAGTATTTT. It yields the protein CSARDVGPGLANTDTQYF. This rearrangement joins TRBV20-1 to TRBJ2-3, with TRBD2 matching 10 bases. The germline gives CDR1 DFQATT, CDR2 SNEGSKA (reference sequence). This CDR3 has 18 residues. V lost 0 bases, J lost 2 bases, and 11 bases stayed unmatched.

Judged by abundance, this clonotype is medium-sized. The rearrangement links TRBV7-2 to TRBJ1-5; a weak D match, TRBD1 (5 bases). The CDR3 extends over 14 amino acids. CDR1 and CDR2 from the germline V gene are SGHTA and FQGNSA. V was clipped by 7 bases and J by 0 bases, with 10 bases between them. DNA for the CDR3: TGTGCCAGCATGCAGGGTGGTAGCAATCAGCCCCAGCATTTT. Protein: CASMQGGSNQPQHF.

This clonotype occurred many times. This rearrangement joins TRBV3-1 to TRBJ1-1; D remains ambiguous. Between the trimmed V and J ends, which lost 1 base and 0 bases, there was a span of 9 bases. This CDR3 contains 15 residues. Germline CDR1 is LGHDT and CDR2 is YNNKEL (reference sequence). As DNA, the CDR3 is TGTGCCAGCAGCCAAGGGGCAGCTTTGAACACTGAAGCTTTCTTT. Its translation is CASSQGAALNTEAFF.

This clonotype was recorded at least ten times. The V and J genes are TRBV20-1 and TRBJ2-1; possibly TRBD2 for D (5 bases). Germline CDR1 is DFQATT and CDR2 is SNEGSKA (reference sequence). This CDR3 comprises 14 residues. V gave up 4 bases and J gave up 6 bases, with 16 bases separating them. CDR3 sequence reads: CSATDSNGINEQFF. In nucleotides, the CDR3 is TGCAGTGCTACGGACTCGAACGGGATCAATGAGCAGTTCTTC.

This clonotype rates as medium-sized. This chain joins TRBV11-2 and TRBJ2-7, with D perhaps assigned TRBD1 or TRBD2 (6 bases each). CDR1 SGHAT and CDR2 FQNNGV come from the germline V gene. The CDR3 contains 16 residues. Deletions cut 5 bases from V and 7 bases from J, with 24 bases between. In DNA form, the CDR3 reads TGTGCCAGCAGCACCTATCAAGGGCGGGACACCCCAGAGCAGTACTTC. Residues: CASSTYQGRDTPEQYF.

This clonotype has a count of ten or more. The CDR3 region is CASSLEATEDTQYF. Written as DNA, the CDR3 is TGCGCCAGCAGCTTGGAAGCTACAGAAGATACGCAGTATTTT. The J gene is TRBJ2-3, the V gene TRBV5-1; D gene uncertain. CDR3 length: 14 residues. V was shortened by 0 bases and J by 5 bases, with 10 bases between the two germline ends. Germline CDR1 is SGHRS and CDR2 is YFSETQ.

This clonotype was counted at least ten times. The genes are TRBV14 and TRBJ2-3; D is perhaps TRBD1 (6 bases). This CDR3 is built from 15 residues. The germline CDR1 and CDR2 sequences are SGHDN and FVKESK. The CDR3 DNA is TGTGCATCCAGCCAAGAAGGACCAGGGGTATGGACGCAGTATTTT. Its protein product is CASSQEGPGVWTQYF.

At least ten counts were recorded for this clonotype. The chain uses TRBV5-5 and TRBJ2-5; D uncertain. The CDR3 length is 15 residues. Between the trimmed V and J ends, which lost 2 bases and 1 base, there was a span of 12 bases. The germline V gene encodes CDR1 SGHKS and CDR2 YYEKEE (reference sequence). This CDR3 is CASSFKNPVQETQYF. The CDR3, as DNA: TGTGCCAGCAGCTTCAAGAACCCCGTCCAAGAGACCCAGTACTTC. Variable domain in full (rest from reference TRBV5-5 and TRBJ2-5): DAGVTQSPTHLIKTRGQQVTLRCSPISGHKSVSWYQQVLGQGPQFIFQYYEKEERGRGNFPDRFSARQFPNYSSELNVNALLLGDSALYLCASSFKNPVQETQYFGPGTRLLVL.

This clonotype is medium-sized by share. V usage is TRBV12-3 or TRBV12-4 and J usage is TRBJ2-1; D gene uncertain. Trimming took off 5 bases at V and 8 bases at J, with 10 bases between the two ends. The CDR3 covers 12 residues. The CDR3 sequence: CASSRALYEQFF. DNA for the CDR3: TGTGCCAGCAGTCGCGCGTTGTATGAGCAGTTCTTC.

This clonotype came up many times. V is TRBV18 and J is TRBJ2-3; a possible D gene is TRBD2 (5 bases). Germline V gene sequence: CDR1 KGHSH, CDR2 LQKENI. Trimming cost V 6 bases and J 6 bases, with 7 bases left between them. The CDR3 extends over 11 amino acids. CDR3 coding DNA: TGTGCCAGCTCTGGGGAGGATACGCAGTATTTT. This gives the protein CASSGEDTQYF.

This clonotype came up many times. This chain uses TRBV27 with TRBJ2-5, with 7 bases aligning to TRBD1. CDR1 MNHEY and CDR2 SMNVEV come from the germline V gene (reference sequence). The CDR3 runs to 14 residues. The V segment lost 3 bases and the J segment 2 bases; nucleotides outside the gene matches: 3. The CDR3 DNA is TGTGCCAGCAGTTTTGGGGACAGACAAGAGACCCAGTACTTC. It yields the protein CASSFGDRQETQYF.

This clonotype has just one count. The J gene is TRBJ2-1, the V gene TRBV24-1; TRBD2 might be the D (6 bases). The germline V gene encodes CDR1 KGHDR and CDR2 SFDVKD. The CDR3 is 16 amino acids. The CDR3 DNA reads TGTGGCGCCTGTGATTTTGGAGGGAGTTCGTACAATGAGCAGTTCTTC. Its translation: CGACDFGGSSYNEQFF.

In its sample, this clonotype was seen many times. The CDR3 coding sequence is TGCAGCGGGAGGTGGGGGCCCTACGAGCAGTACTTC. It is translated as CSGRWGPYEQYF. The chain recombines TRBV29-1 with TRBJ2-7, with D maybe TRBD1 (6 bases). The CDR3 length is 12 residues. Germline CDR1 is SQVTM and CDR2 is ANQGSEA. The ends were cut back, 7 bases at V and 2 bases at J, with 12 bases in the middle.

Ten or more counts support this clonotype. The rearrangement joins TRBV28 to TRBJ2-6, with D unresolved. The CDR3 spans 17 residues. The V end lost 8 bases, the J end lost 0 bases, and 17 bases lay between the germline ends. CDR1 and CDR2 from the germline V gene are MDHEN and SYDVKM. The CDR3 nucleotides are TGTGCCAGCGGCCTACAGAGCCTCTTCTCTGGGGCCAACGTCCTGACTTTC. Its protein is CASGLQSLFSGANVLTF.

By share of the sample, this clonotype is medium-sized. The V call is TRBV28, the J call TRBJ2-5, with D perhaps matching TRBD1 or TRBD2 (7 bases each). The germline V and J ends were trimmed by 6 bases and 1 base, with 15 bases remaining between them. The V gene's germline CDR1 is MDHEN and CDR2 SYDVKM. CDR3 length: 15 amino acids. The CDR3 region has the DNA TGTGCCAGCAGCGCAGGGGGGAGGGCCCAAGAGACCCAGTACTTC. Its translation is CASSAGGRAQETQYF.

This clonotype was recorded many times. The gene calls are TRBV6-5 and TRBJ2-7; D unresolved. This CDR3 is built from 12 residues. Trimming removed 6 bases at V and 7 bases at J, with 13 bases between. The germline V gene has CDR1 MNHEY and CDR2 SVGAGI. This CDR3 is CASRQGSREQYF. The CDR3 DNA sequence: TGTGCCAGCAGGCAAGGTTCGCGGGAGCAGTACTTC.

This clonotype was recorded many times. The CDR3 reads CASSFLQGAAGYGYTF. CDR3 DNA: TGTGCCAGCAGTTTCCTCCAGGGGGCGGCTGGCTATGGCTACACCTTC. The chain links TRBV27 to TRBJ1-2, with TRBD1 identical over 8 bases. CDR3 length: 16 amino acids. Germline V CDR1 and CDR2: MNHEY, SMNVEV (reference sequence). V shed 3 bases, J shed 4 bases, and the junction held 10 bases outside the gene matches.